This T cell receptor (beta chain) is from a study of cytomegalovirus exposure and HLA in healthy donors. The PCR contained 60 Vbeta and 13 Jbeta primers. Source study methods: In a later analysis, the count reached about 80 million unique TCR beta chains, with around 10 million shared. Clones were read by immunoSEQ multiplex PCR, and TCRdb kept only the in-frame ones, dropping some. The D gene and trimming were derived from the DNA, and the V and J assignments and clone size from that table. The sample carries about 200,000 clones, approximately 85% recorded once. Points on this clone: What it binds is unknown.

Whole-study findings and limits: Several V segments, TRBV6-2 and TRBV6-3 among them, could not be told apart and were dropped. Diagnosis of cytomegalovirus status made by the classifier reportedly showed high specificity and sensitivity. Data from an earlier analysis indicated that most TCR beta V segments were productive either about 87% or about 30% of the time.

This CDR3 has 15 amino acids. Germline CDR1 reads LNHDA; CDR2 reads SQIVND (reference sequence). Losses at the gene ends were 3 bases for V and 7 bases for J; bases not matched to a gene: 8. The TCR originated in a girl aged 10 to 17 in good health and CMV-seropositive. Sequenced input: PBMCs. The chain is built from TRBV19 and TRBJ1-5; TRBD1 agrees at 8 bases. CDR3 residues: CASSMDRVEGQPQHF. CDR3 in DNA: TGTGCCAGTAGTATGGACAGGGTAGAGGGCCAGCCCCAGCATTTT.